These 8 T cell receptor beta chains share one sample of origin, sequenced in a study of a mutant IDH1 vaccine in newly diagnosed glioma. Specified time point: week 35, safety follow-up. Each dose of the vaccine consisted of 300 ug of mutant IDH1 20-mer peptide, with topical imiquimod. Which antigens these TCRs recognize remains unknown. The protocol was immunoSEQ multiplex PCR, while the TCRdb copy is restricted to in-frame clones and leaves out a portion. The data show under 60,000 clones, 60% to 85% seen once. This specimen consisted of PBMCs, obtained from a glioma patient whose treatment included an IDH1 peptide vaccine. These receptors all stem from a man aged 40-55 years with glioma.

This rearrangement joins TRBV19 to TRBJ1-5; 11 nucleotides align to TRBD1. This CDR3 is 15 amino acids long. The germline gives CDR1 LNHDA, CDR2 SQIVND (reference sequence). J lost 6 bases, V lost 7 bases, and 8 bases had no gene match. Here the CDR3 reads CASKPGQGAGQPQHF. The CDR3 DNA reads TGTGCCAGTAAGCCCGGACAGGGGGCAGGTCAGCCCCAGCATTTT. The variable domain in full, with the rest retrieved from reference TRBV19 and TRBJ1-5, is DGGITQSPKYLFRKEGQNVTLSCEQNLNHDAMYWYRQDPGQGLRLIYYSQIVNDFQKGDIAEGYSVSREKKESFPLTVTSAQKNPTAFYLCASKPGQGAGQPQHFGDGTRLSIL.

This clone appeared once. The identical CDR3 is also encoded by other nucleotide sequences in the sample. CDR3 nucleotides: TGCGCCAGCAGCAACTGGACAGGGACCGACTCTAACTATGGCTACACCTTC. The encoded protein is CASSNWTGTDSNYGYTF. J is TRBJ1-2 and V is TRBV5-1; 8 bases are shared with TRBD1. This CDR3 is 17 amino acids long. CDR1 is SGHRS, CDR2 YFSETQ, per germline. J lost 0 bases, V lost 4 bases, and 11 bases had no gene match.

The chain uses TRBV27 and TRBJ2-7, with 8 nucleotides matching TRBD2. This CDR3 comprises 13 residues. Germline V gene sequence: CDR1 MNHEY, CDR2 SMNVEV (reference sequence). The V gene end was trimmed by 3 bases and the J gene end by 6 bases; junction bases not matched to a gene: 4. CDR3: CASSFREGGEQYF. CDR3 nucleotide sequence: TGTGCCAGCAGTTTTCGGGAGGGCGGCGAGCAGTACTTC.

This chain joins TRBV10-2 and TRBJ2-2; 14 positions match TRBD2. The ends lost 6 bases at V and 6 bases at J; junction bases unmatched: 9. There are 17 residues in the CDR3. The germline CDR1 and CDR2 sequences are WSHSY and SAAADI. The DNA for the CDR3 is TGCGCCAGCAGCCTGGGACTAGCGGGAGTTGAATCCGGGGAGCTGTTTTTT. It encodes CASSLGLAGVESGELFF.

The chain carries TRBV6-1 and TRBJ1-1; 7 bases are shared with TRBD1. The CDR3 covers 13 residues. Germline CDR1 reads MNHNS; CDR2 reads SASEGT. V dropped 5 bases and J dropped 5; count of bases not matched to a gene: 5. CDR3 protein: CASSPTGETEAFF. In DNA form, the CDR3 reads TGTGCCAGCAGTCCTACAGGGGAAACTGAAGCTTTCTTT.

This sequence joins TRBV7-2 and TRBJ1-1; 8 nucleotides line up with TRBD1. Germline assignment: CDR1 SGHTA and CDR2 FQGNSA. J lost 2 bases, V lost 0 bases, and 8 bases had no gene match. This CDR3 has 17 amino acids. CDR3 sequence (DNA): TGTGCCAGCAGCTTAGCGCCCCCTGGACAGGGAAACACTGAAGCTTTCTTT. Translated: CASSLAPPGQGNTEAFF. The full variable domain, with the rest looked up from reference TRBV7-2 and TRBJ1-1, is GAGVSQSPSNKVTEKGKDVELRCDPISGHTALYWYRQSLGQGLEFLIYFQGNSAPDKSGLPSDRFSAERTGGSVSTLTIQRTQQEDSAVYLCASSLAPPGQGNTEAFFGQGTRLTVV.

The gene calls are TRBV5-1 and TRBJ2-1; 11 nucleotides agree with TRBD2. Germline values: CDR1 SGHRS, CDR2 YFSETQ. The CDR3 extends over 17 amino acids. Trimming cost V 0 bases and J 5 bases; bases outside gene matches: 7. The CDR3 DNA is TGCGCCAGCAGCTTGGTCGCTACGACTAGCGGGAACAATGAGCAGTTCTTC. This codes for CASSLVATTSGNNEQFF.

This chain connects TRBV6-6 to TRBJ2-2, with TRBD1 matching 9 bases. V gave up 6 bases and J gave up 4 bases; unmatched junction bases: 9. Germline loops: CDR1 MNHNY, CDR2 SVGAGI (reference sequence). This CDR3 spans 16 amino acids. DNA of the CDR3: TGTGCCAGCAGGCCTCGGACAGGGGTGAGCACCGGGGAGCTGTTTTTT. Protein sequence: CASRPRTGVSTGELFF.